The present T cell receptor (beta chain) was sequenced within a study of T cell responses to AZD1222 COVID-19 vaccine. Study observations and caveats: There were vaccine-associated CD4 TCRs across spike, dominant at 160-218 and 743-854. The reported proportion of spike-specific TCRs targeting unmutated variant regions was nearly half.

A word on this clone: Its specificity is unknown.

Some clones are missing from TCRdb's copy, which holds only in-frame ones; the method was immunoSEQ multiplex PCR. Of about 110,000 clones detected, roughly 90% appear once; the ten largest clones hold 0.95% to 1.5%. The sequencing here drew on peripheral blood, taken on day 0 of AZD1222 vaccination. This receptor was identified in an adult in good health.

CDR3 loop: CASSPSGLADQTGELFF. The DNA of the CDR3 is TGTGCCAGCAGCCCCTCGGGACTAGCGGACCAAACCGGGGAGCTGTTTTTT. The chain joins TRBV9 to TRBJ2-2; 11 bases line up with TRBD2. There are 17 residues in the CDR3. V shed 4 bases, J shed 5 bases, and the junction held 10 bases outside the gene matches. The germline CDR1 and CDR2 sequences are SGDLS and YYNGEE.